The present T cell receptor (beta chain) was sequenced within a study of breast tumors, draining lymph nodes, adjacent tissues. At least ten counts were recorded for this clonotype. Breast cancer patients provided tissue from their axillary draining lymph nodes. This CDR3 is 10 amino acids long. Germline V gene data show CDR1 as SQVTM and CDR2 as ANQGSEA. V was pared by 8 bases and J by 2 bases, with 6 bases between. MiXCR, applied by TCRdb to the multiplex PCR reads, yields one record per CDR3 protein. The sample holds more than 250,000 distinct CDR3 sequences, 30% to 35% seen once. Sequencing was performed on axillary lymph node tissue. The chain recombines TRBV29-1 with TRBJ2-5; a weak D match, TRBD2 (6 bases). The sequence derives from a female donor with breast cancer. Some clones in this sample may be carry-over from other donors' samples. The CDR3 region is CSSGQETQYF. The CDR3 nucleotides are TGCAGCAGCGGGCAAGAGACCCAGTACTTC.